The 27 T cell receptor beta chains presented below share a single source sample, sequenced in a study of vaccination and CD4 T cells after COVID-19. Once obtained from cultured CD4+ T cells, the DNA was sequenced using the Oncomine TCR Beta short-read assay. Each CDR3 protein is one row after TCRdb ran MiXCR on the PCR reads. The sample gives around 26,000 distinct CDR3 sequences, less than 50% of which show up once; approximately 10% is in the top ten. Treatment described: roughly 10-day PBMC culture with coronavirus spike peptide pools or control peptides (ViraFEST assay). Antigen specificity for these receptors is unknown. The sequencing input was CD4+ T cells from blood, cultured in vitro. These receptors originate from a human donor who had recovered from COVID-19.

This clonotype was seen a handful of times. The chain uses TRBV5-1 and TRBJ1-1; D gene ambiguous. Trimming stripped 5 bases from V and 4 bases from J, with 15 bases between. The CDR3 consists of 14 residues. Germline lookup yields CDR1 SGHRS and CDR2 YFSETQ. CDR3 sequence: CASRQQSTVTEAFF. The CDR3 coding sequence is TGCGCCAGCAGACAGCAATCCACGGTCACTGAAGCTTTCTTT.

On this clonotype: The germline gene is not matched at one end of the junction; a read error may be the cause. The chain employs TRBV15 and TRBJ1-4; D is possibly TRBD1 (6 bases). Germline-derived CDR1 and CDR2 are LNHNV and YYDKDF (reference sequence). CDR3 length: 15 residues. For the CDR3, the DNA is TGTGCCACCAGTAGAGCGAGGGGGTGGAATGAAAAACTGTTTTTT. The encoded protein is CATSRARGWNEKLFF.

The V call is TRBV29-1, the J call TRBJ2-5; a weak D match, TRBD1 (7 bases). Per the germline V gene, CDR1 is SQVTM and CDR2 is ANQGSEA. Trimming left V 7 bases short and J 0 bases short, with 21 bases between. This CDR3 has 16 residues. The CDR3 loop reads CSERRGTVIYQETQYF. CDR3 sequence (DNA): TGCAGCGAACGTCGGGGGACAGTCATTTACCAAGAGACCCAGTACTTC.

The rearrangement joins TRBV7-9 to TRBJ2-2; D call uncertain. Deletions cut 5 bases from V and 8 bases from J, with 12 bases between. This CDR3 comprises 13 residues. Germline V lookup: CDR1 SEHNR, CDR2 FQNEAQ (reference sequence). The CDR3 coding sequence is TGTGCCAGCAGCGGTAGACGAGAAGGGGAGCTGTTTTTT. Its translation: CASSGRREGELFF.

The rearrangement joins TRBV24-1 to TRBJ2-1; D perhaps matches TRBD1 (6 bases). V was cut by 1 base and J by 5 bases, with 14 bases left in between. The germline V gene encodes CDR1 KGHDR and CDR2 SFDVKD. This CDR3 comprises 16 residues. DNA for the CDR3: TGTGCCACCAGTGATTTAGGCAGGGGTACAAACAATGAGCAGTTCTTC. Protein sequence: CATSDLGRGTNNEQFF.

The table lists this clonotype with a few counts. The rearrangement links TRBV4-1 to TRBJ2-5; 14 bases are shared with TRBD2. Trimming took 1 base from V and 5 from J; bases not matched to a gene: 9. The CDR3 loop spans 18 amino acids. Germline CDR1 reads MGHRA; CDR2 reads YSYEKL. Written as DNA, the CDR3 is TGCGCCAGCAGCCAAGCAGGACTAGCGGGGGGCGGTGGGGAGACCCAGTACTTC. It codes for CASSQAGLAGGGGETQYF.

The genes are TRBV24-1 and TRBJ1-4; 9 bases line up with TRBD1. In germline, CDR1 is KGHDR, CDR2 SFDVKD. This CDR3 contains 17 residues. Germline trimming cut 0 bases from V and 8 bases from J; bases unmatched to any gene: 9. The CDR3 coding sequence is TGTGCCACCAGTGATTTGCTAGGAGGGACAGGGAGGGAAAAACTGTTTTTT. It specifies CATSDLLGGTGREKLFF.

This clonotype was counted only a few times. The chain joins TRBV15 to TRBJ2-3; D remains ambiguous. The ends were cut back, 1 base at V and 4 bases at J, with 6 bases in the middle. The CDR3 spans 13 residues. Germline V gene data show CDR1 as LNHNV and CDR2 as YYDKDF (reference sequence). CDR3 nucleotides: TGTGCCACCAGCAGAGGAACCCCAGATACGCAGTATTTT. The encoded protein is CATSRGTPDTQYF.

This clonotype has just a few counts. V and J are TRBV6-1 and TRBJ2-7; the D is unclear. V was cut by 5 bases and J by 2 bases, with 13 bases left in between. Germline V gene data show CDR1 as MNHNS and CDR2 as SASEGT. The CDR3 sequence is 14 residues long. The CDR3 DNA sequence: TGTGCCAGCAGTCTCAAGCCCTATACCTACGAGCAGTACTTC. It yields the protein CASSLKPYTYEQYF.

This chain joins TRBV2 and TRBJ1-2, with 11 nucleotides matching TRBD1. V shed 7 bases, J shed 8 bases, and the junction held 6 bases outside the gene matches. Per germline, CDR1 SNHLY and CDR2 FYNNEI. There are 13 residues in the CDR3. The CDR3, as DNA: TGTGCCAGCAAGGACAGGGGGCCGGCGGGCTACACCTTC. Translation: CASKDRGPAGYTF. The full variable domain, in which reference TRBV2 and TRBJ1-2 provide the parts outside the CDR3, is EPEVTQTPSHQVTQMGQEVILRCVPISNHLYFYWYRQILGQKVEFLVSFYNNEISEKSEIFDDQFSVERPDGSNFTLKIRSTKLEDSAMYFCASKDRGPAGYTFGSGTRLTVV.

The CDR3 nucleotides read TGTGCCAGCAGTGAGGCGGGAATGGGCTACACCTTC. Translated: CASSEAGMGYTF. The chain has TRBV6-1 and TRBJ1-2; the D is unclear. V was shortened by 3 bases and J by 8 bases, with 10 bases between the two germline ends. Germline lookup yields CDR1 MNHNS and CDR2 SASEGT. The CDR3 is 12 amino acids.

The chain employs TRBV5-1 and TRBJ1-1, with a weak D call TRBD1 (6 bases). The germline V gene has CDR1 SGHRS and CDR2 YFSETQ. Trimming took 4 bases from V and 2 from J, leaving 12 bases between them. The CDR3 covers 14 residues. In DNA, the CDR3 is TGCGCCAGCAGCGAATGGGGGGGCAACACTGAAGCTTTCTTT. This sequence encodes CASSEWGGNTEAFF.

The chain uses TRBV6-2 or TRBV6-3 and TRBJ2-3; no firm D call. The CDR3 has 11 residues. The germline CDR1 and CDR2 sequences are MNHEY and SVGEGT. The germline V and J ends were trimmed by 8 bases and 12 bases, with 15 bases remaining between them. Written as DNA, the CDR3 is TGTGCCAGCCTCCTGAGTGGGGTTCAGTATTTT. Its translation is CASLLSGVQYF.

The rearrangement uses TRBV5-1 and TRBJ2-1; TRBD2 might be the D (6 bases). Trimming removed 0 bases at V and 4 bases at J, with 14 bases between. There are 16 residues in the CDR3. Germline lookup yields CDR1 SGHRS and CDR2 YFSETQ. The CDR3 DNA sequence: TGCGCCAGCAGCTTGGTTACCGGGAGTGATTACAATGAGCAGTTCTTC. Protein: CASSLVTGSDYNEQFF.

This clonotype has more than one count but fewer than ten. This chain uses TRBV27 with TRBJ2-7, with unresolved D. The CDR3 is 18 amino acids. Germline V gives CDR1 MNHEY, CDR2 SMNVEV (reference sequence). V lost 3 bases and J lost 0, with 21 bases in between. The CDR3 DNA sequence: TGTGCCAGCAGTTTGACCCCCCGCCGTGCCCAGAGCTCCTACGAGCAGTACTTC. Its protein is CASSLTPRRAQSSYEQYF.

The chain carries TRBV2 and TRBJ1-4, with 8 bases lining up with TRBD1. CDR1 and CDR2 (germline): SNHLY, FYNNEI. The CDR3 contains 16 residues. The V gene end was trimmed by 0 bases and the J gene end by 6 bases; junction bases not matched to a gene: 6. The CDR3 sequence is CASSEALGGQDEKLFF. CDR3 DNA sequence: TGTGCCAGCAGTGAAGCGCTTGGGGGACAGGATGAAAAACTGTTTTTT.

The V gene is TRBV7-8, the J gene TRBJ2-7; the match to TRBD1 covers 9 bases. Germline CDR1 and CDR2: SGHVS and FQNEAQ. The V gene end was trimmed by 8 bases and the J gene end by 2 bases; junction bases not matched to a gene: 10. This CDR3 contains 15 residues. The CDR3 loop reads CASGAYRDRAYEQYF. In DNA form, the CDR3 reads TGTGCCAGCGGGGCTTACCGGGACAGGGCCTACGAGCAGTACTTC.

This clonotype has just a few counts. DNA for the CDR3: TGTGCCAGCAGTGCCGCCCGGGACAGGGTCGCGAAAGACTTCTTT. It is translated as CASSAARDRVAKDFF. The rearrangement uses TRBV2 and TRBJ1-1; 9 nucleotides align to TRBD1. J gave up 14 bases and V 4 bases, and 17 bases lay outside the gene matches. The CDR3 is made up of 15 amino acids. Germline CDR1 is SNHLY and CDR2 is FYNNEI.

Here the CDR3 reads CSAQTGRQIYGEQYF. DNA of the CDR3: TGCAGTGCCCAGACGGGGCGCCAAATATACGGCGAGCAGTACTTC. This chain uses TRBV20-1 with TRBJ2-7; D may match TRBD1 or TRBD2 (5 bases each). CDR1 and CDR2 from the germline V gene are DFQATT and SNEGSKA (reference sequence). Between the trimmed V and J ends, which lost 6 bases and 6 bases, there was a span of 24 bases. This CDR3 region has 15 residues.

This clonotype has only a few counts. The chain couples TRBV2 to TRBJ1-5; 9 bases agree with TRBD1. V was pared by 6 bases and J by 0 bases, with 12 bases of the junction left unmatched. CDR3 length: 18 residues. The V gene's germline CDR1 is SNHLY and CDR2 FYNNEI. The CDR3 DNA is TGTGCCAGCAGAGCGACAGGGGGACACCGTTATAGCAATCAGCCCCAGCATTTT. Amino acids: CASRATGGHRYSNQPQHF.

This clonotype turned up a few times. The chain is built from TRBV19 and TRBJ1-5; D not resolved. Germline-derived CDR1 and CDR2 are LNHDA and SQIVND (reference sequence). V shed 3 bases and J shed 3 bases, with 15 bases lying between them. This CDR3 is 16 amino acids long. CDR3 DNA: TGTGCCAGTAGTATTTCAGTTCACCGGAACAATCAGCCCCAGCATTTT. Its protein is CASSISVHRNNQPQHF.

This chain joins TRBV19 and TRBJ1-1, with a possible D match to TRBD1 (5 bases). The CDR3 runs 14 residues. Trimming stripped 5 bases from V and 5 bases from J, with 15 bases between. The germline gives CDR1 LNHDA, CDR2 SQIVND (reference sequence). CDR3 DNA sequence: TGTGCCAGTAGTGTACTTTTGGGGCAGACTGAAGCTTTCTTT. It is translated as CASSVLLGQTEAFF.

There are a few counts of this clonotype. The chain couples TRBV6-1 to TRBJ2-4, with D possibly being TRBD1 (5 bases). The V gene lost 1 base and the J gene lost 2 bases, with 12 bases spanning the gap. This CDR3 has 16 amino acids. The V gene's germline CDR1 is MNHNS and CDR2 SASEGT. CDR3: CASSEVTRVSKNIQYF. Here the CDR3 DNA reads TGTGCCAGCAGTGAAGTGACCAGGGTATCCAAAAACATTCAGTACTTC.

The V gene is TRBV27, the J gene TRBJ1-4, with 7 bases aligning to TRBD1. With V trimmed by 6 bases and J by 8 bases, 12 bases remained unmatched. Per germline, CDR1 MNHEY and CDR2 SMNVEV (reference sequence). The CDR3 is 15 amino acids. The CDR3 region has the DNA TGTGCCAGCAGGACAGGGTATGGAGTAGGCGAAAAACTGTTTTTT. It is translated as CASRTGYGVGEKLFF.

This clonotype has more than one count but fewer than ten. The chain couples TRBV20-1 to TRBJ1-1; D gene ambiguous. The V end lost 0 bases, the J end lost 0 bases, and 8 bases lay between the germline ends. The germline V gene has CDR1 DFQATT and CDR2 SNEGSKA (reference sequence). The length of the CDR3 is 14 residues. CDR3 coding DNA: TGCAGTGCTAGAGATCCCAACATGAACACTGAAGCTTTCTTT. Translated, it gives CSARDPNMNTEAFF.

This chain connects TRBV10-2 to TRBJ1-5, with unresolved D. V lost 3 bases to trimming and J lost 7 bases, with 7 bases between them. CDR1 is WSHSY, CDR2 SAAADI, per germline. The CDR3 sequence is 12 residues long. CDR3 bases: TGCGCCAGCAGTGATGCTCGGCAGCCCCAGCATTTT. It codes for CASSDARQPQHF.

This chain connects TRBV2 to TRBJ2-1; D possibly matches TRBD1 or TRBD2 (6 bases each). V lost 3 bases, J lost 13 bases, and 10 bases lay in between. Germline V gives CDR1 SNHLY, CDR2 FYNNEI. This CDR3 contains 11 residues. The CDR3 loop reads CASSDWGAQFF. The CDR3 bases are TGTGCCAGCAGTGATTGGGGGGCTCAGTTCTTC. The variable domain in full, with the rest retrieved from reference TRBV2 and TRBJ2-1, is EPEVTQTPSHQVTQMGQEVILRCVPISNHLYFYWYRQILGQKVEFLVSFYNNEISEKSEIFDDQFSVERPDGSNFTLKIRSTKLEDSAMYFCASSDWGAQFFGPGTRLTVL.